The T cell receptor (beta chain) described here comes from a study of blood T cells in healthy people across ages. The table lists this clonotype with many counts. The CDR3 contains 16 residues. The V and J ends lost 4 bases and 11 bases respectively, with 23 bases between them. Germline CDR1 reads SGHDN; CDR2 reads FVKESK. PCR was performed a second time for about 7 to 11 cycles using a sample-barcoded 5' primer and a J-beta primer mix. TCRdb re-analysed the 5' RACE reads in MiXCR, keeping a single row per CDR3 protein. The sample shows approximately 900,000 distinct CDR3 sequences, 25% to 35% of them seen only once. These data were also reused for a study on T cells of mothers and their children.

This TCR was recovered from a woman aged 40 to 50 in good health. The rearrangement uses TRBV14 and TRBJ1-4; no clear D gene. Sequencing input: blood. The CDR3 region is CASSPAIGPSGGKLFF. In DNA form, the CDR3 reads TGTGCCAGCAGCCCCGCCATCGGACCGTCGGGAGGGAAACTGTTTTTT.